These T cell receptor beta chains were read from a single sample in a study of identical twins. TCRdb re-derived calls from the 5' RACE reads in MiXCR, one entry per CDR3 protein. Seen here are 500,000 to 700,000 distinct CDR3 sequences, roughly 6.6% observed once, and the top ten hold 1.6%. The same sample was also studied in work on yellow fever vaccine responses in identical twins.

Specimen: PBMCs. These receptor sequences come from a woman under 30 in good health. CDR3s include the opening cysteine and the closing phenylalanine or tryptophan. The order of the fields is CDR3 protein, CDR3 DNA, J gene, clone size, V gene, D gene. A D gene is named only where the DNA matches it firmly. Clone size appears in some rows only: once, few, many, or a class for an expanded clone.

CSARGVAGVEETQYF,TGCAGTGCTAGGGGCGTAGCGGGAGTGGAGGAGACCCAGTACTTC,TRBJ2-5,.,TRBV20-1,TRBD2
CASSSSIAGVYYEQYF,TGTGCCAGCAGCTCTTCAATAGCGGGAGTCTACTACGAGCAGTACTTC,TRBJ2-7,.,TRBV7-8,TRBD2
CASSPSLVSLPSGRTDTQYF,TGTGCCAGCTCACCATCTCTCGTGAGTCTCCCTAGCGGGAGGACAGATACGCAGTATTTT,TRBJ2-3,.,TRBV18,TRBD2
CASSLRGVMNTEAFF,TGCGCCAGCAGCCTCAGGGGGGTGATGAACACTGAAGCTTTCTTT,TRBJ1-1,many,TRBV10-2,TRBD1
CASSLGGGSSETQYF,TGTGCCAGCAGTTTAGGAGGGGGCTCCTCAGAGACCCAGTACTTC,TRBJ2-5,.,TRBV12-3/TRBV12-4,TRBD1
CSVRTDNSPLHF,TGCAGCGTTCGGACAGACAATTCACCCCTCCACTTT,TRBJ1-6,.,TRBV29-1,.
CASSAGGNNSPLHF,TGTGCCAGCAGTGCCGGGGGAAATAATTCACCCCTCCACTTT,TRBJ1-6,few,TRBV6-1,.
CASSLFPGVEQYF,TGTGCCAGCAGCTTATTTCCAGGGGTCGAGCAGTACTTC,TRBJ2-7,.,TRBV7-3,.
CSAVGDSNQPQHF,TGCAGTGCAGTCGGTGATAGCAATCAGCCCCAGCATTTT,TRBJ1-5,many,TRBV20-1,.
CASLDSYNSPLHF,TGTGCCAGCCTTGACAGCTATAATTCACCCCTCCACTTT,TRBJ1-6,.,TRBV6-1,.
CSAIAGPYSYNEQFF,TGCAGTGCTATAGCGGGACCGTACTCCTACAATGAGCAGTTCTTC,TRBJ2-1,.,TRBV20-1,TRBD2
CSVGPSDTQYF,TGCAGCGTTGGTCCGTCAGATACGCAGTATTTT,TRBJ2-3,many,TRBV29-1,.
CSANIDRANTGELFF,TGCAGTGCTAATATCGACAGGGCTAACACCGGGGAGCTGTTTTTT,TRBJ2-2,few,TRBV20-1,TRBD1
CSVEDAVDGYEQYF,TGCAGCGTTGAAGACGCCGTCGACGGTTACGAGCAGTACTTC,TRBJ2-7,few,TRBV29-1,.
CSAKKTSGSNEQFF,TGCAGTGCCAAGAAGACTAGCGGTTCCAATGAGCAGTTCTTC,TRBJ2-1,many,TRBV20-1,TRBD2
CASRTTGGNIQYF,TGTGCCAGCAGAACGACAGGGGGCAACATTCAGTACTTC,TRBJ2-4,.,TRBV11-2,TRBD1
CASSSDSYTEAFF,TGTGCCAGCTCTAGCGACAGTTACACTGAAGCTTTCTTT,TRBJ1-1,.,TRBV18,.
CASSQGQDRFADTQYF,TGTGCCAGCAGCCAAGGACAGGATCGTTTTGCAGATACGCAGTATTTT,TRBJ2-3,few,TRBV3-1,.
CASSFRNDGRELFF,TGTGCCAGCAGTTTTAGAAATGATGGTCGGGAGCTGTTTTTT,TRBJ2-2,few,TRBV28,.
CASSLLADSYEQYF,TGTGCCAGCAGTTTACTGGCAGACTCCTACGAGCAGTACTTC,TRBJ2-7,many,TRBV12-3/TRBV12-4,.
CASSQRQPGETQYF,TGCGCCAGCAGCCAGCGCCAACCCGGGGAGACCCAGTACTTC,TRBJ2-5,.,TRBV4-1,.
CASSQAPGQITSTDTQYF,TGCGCCAGCAGCCAAGCCCCGGGACAGATAACTAGCACAGATACGCAGTATTTT,TRBJ2-3,few,TRBV4-1,TRBD1
CASSSYGSPNEKLFF,TGCGCCAGCAGCTCCTACGGGAGTCCTAATGAAAAACTGTTTTTT,TRBJ1-4,.,TRBV5-1,.
CSAKTGDGEKLFF,TGCAGTGCAAAGACAGGGGATGGTGAAAAACTGTTTTTT,TRBJ1-4,.,TRBV20-1,TRBD1
CASSDLTSFQETQYF,TGTGCCAGCAGTGACCTGACTAGCTTCCAAGAGACCCAGTACTTC,TRBJ2-5,few,TRBV28,TRBD2
CASSTDRVYNEQFF,TGTGCCAGCAGTACAGACAGGGTCTACAATGAGCAGTTCTTC,TRBJ2-1,many,TRBV6-2/TRBV6-3,TRBD1
CAISGGLAGDVTDTQYF,TGTGCCATCAGTGGCGGACTAGCGGGGGACGTCACAGATACGCAGTATTTT,TRBJ2-3,few,TRBV10-3,TRBD2
CSAPPPGTTENIQYF,TGCAGTGCTCCCCCGCCCGGGACTACCGAAAACATTCAGTACTTC,TRBJ2-4,few,TRBV20-1,TRBD2
CASSPGSRSYSSPLHF,TGTGCCAGCAGTCCCGGGTCTCGTTCGTATAGTTCACCCCTCCACTTT,TRBJ1-6,few,TRBV6-1,.
CASSGILDQPQHF,TGTGCCAGCTCGGGGATTCTTGATCAGCCCCAGCATTTT,TRBJ1-5,few,TRBV25-1,.
CASSQLADFAEQYF,TGCGCCAGCAGCCAACTAGCGGACTTTGCCGAGCAGTACTTC,TRBJ2-7,few,TRBV4-1,TRBD2
CASSQDRPADTQYF,TGCGCCAGCAGCCAAGACCGACCGGCCGATACGCAGTATTTT,TRBJ2-3,few,TRBV5-1,.
CAISESNRAFGNSPLHF,TGTGCCATCAGTGAGTCGAACAGGGCATTCGGTAATTCACCCCTCCACTTT,TRBJ1-6,few,TRBV10-3,.
CSVTLLAGVEETQYF,TGCAGCGTGACCCTACTAGCGGGAGTTGAAGAGACCCAGTACTTC,TRBJ2-5,few,TRBV29-1,TRBD2
CSARGAAGPAGELFF,TGCAGTGCTAGAGGGGCGGCAGGGCCAGCAGGGGAGCTGTTTTTT,TRBJ2-2,.,TRBV20-1,.